One and the same sample provided the 27 T cell receptor beta chains below, sequenced in a study of OX40 agonist ivuxolimab in advanced cancers. Libraries were prepared by immunoSEQ multiplex PCR; TCRdb keeps only in-frame clonotypes and omits some of them. This repertoire shows around 70,000 clones, less than 90% found once; its top ten account for roughly 0.8%. Sequences were derived from CD4+ or CD8+ T cells sorted from blood, sampled in a trial of the OX40 agonist ivuxolimab. Receptor source: an adult with an advanced solid tumor such as melanoma, head and neck, liver or kidney cancer.

J is TRBJ2-1 and V is TRBV19; 7 nucleotides line up with TRBD2. The CDR3 is 13 residues long. Germline V CDR1 and CDR2: LNHDA, SQIVND (reference sequence). V shed 7 bases and J 8 bases; nucleotides not matched to a gene: 8. The CDR3 sequence: CASNTGGNDEQFF. CDR3 in DNA: TGTGCCAGTAATACGGGGGGTAACGATGAGCAGTTCTTC.

This clone came up a few times. The V gene is TRBV5-4, the J gene TRBJ2-5; 10 bases match TRBD2. Per the germline V gene, CDR1 is SGHNT and CDR2 is YYREEE (reference sequence). This CDR3 is 15 amino acids long. The V segment lost 2 bases and the J segment 5 bases; nucleotides outside the gene matches: 6. CDR3 nucleotides: TGTGCCAGCAGCTTCCCAGCGGGGGGGCGGGAGACCCAGTACTTC. Protein product: CASSFPAGGRETQYF.

The rearrangement uses TRBV30 and TRBJ1-2; D is unclear. The CDR3 has 13 amino acids. Trimming took 2 bases from V and 7 from J, leaving 14 bases between them. Germline V lookup: CDR1 GTSNPN, CDR2 SVGIG (reference sequence). This chain's CDR3 is CAWSLGGFGGYTF. The CDR3 DNA is TGTGCCTGGAGTCTGGGAGGGTTCGGTGGCTACACCTTC.

This chain links TRBV5-6 with TRBJ2-3; no definite D call. Trimming took off 0 bases at V and 0 bases at J, with 8 bases between the two ends. Germline lookup yields CDR1 SGHDT and CDR2 YYEEEE. The CDR3 is made up of 15 amino acids. As DNA, the CDR3 is TGTGCCAGCAGCTTGGGAGGTTATAGCACAGATACGCAGTATTTT. As protein: CASSLGGYSTDTQYF.

The rearrangement uses TRBV5-1 and TRBJ2-1, with 9 bases fitting TRBD2. CDR1 and CDR2 from the germline V gene are SGHRS and YFSETQ. V lost 0 bases, J lost 4 bases, and 2 bases stayed unmatched. The CDR3 extends over 15 amino acids. CDR3 amino acids: CASSLDSGGYNEQFF. CDR3 DNA: TGCGCCAGCAGCTTGGACAGCGGGGGGTACAATGAGCAGTTCTTC.

The gene calls are TRBV18 and TRBJ2-2; TRBD2 might be the D (5 bases). The CDR3 consists of 14 residues. The germline V and J ends were trimmed by 5 bases and 4 bases, with 11 bases remaining between them. Germline V lookup: CDR1 KGHSH, CDR2 LQKENI. CDR3 sequence: CASSDGEGTGELFF. Written as DNA, the CDR3 is TGTGCCAGCTCAGACGGTGAGGGCACCGGGGAGCTGTTTTTT.

V usage is TRBV5-1 and J usage is TRBJ1-1, with TRBD1 as a possible D gene (6 bases). From germline, CDR1 is SGHRS and CDR2 YFSETQ. Trimming stripped 0 bases from V and 3 bases from J, with 12 bases between. The length of the CDR3 is 15 residues. CDR3 DNA: TGCGCCAGCAGCTTGGGACAGGCAATTGACACTGAAGCTTTCTTT. It encodes CASSLGQAIDTEAFF.

The V call is TRBV2, the J call TRBJ1-2; 10 nucleotides match TRBD1. The CDR3 has 15 amino acids. From germline, CDR1 is SNHLY and CDR2 FYNNEI. V was clipped by 6 bases and J by 7 bases; unmatched bases: 11. CDR3 sequence (DNA): TGTGCCAGCAGCTTAGACAGGGGGCATTCGATTGGCTACACCTTC. This encodes CASSLDRGHSIGYTF.

This chain links TRBV6-1 with TRBJ2-2, with 7 bases aligning to TRBD2. The V gene's germline CDR1 is MNHNS and CDR2 SASEGT. The CDR3 spans 13 residues. After removal of 10 bases from V and 7 bases from J, the junction contained 9 bases not matched to a gene. The CDR3 reads CATKTGRGGELFF. The DNA for the CDR3 is TGTGCCACCAAAACGGGGAGGGGCGGGGAGCTGTTTTTT.

V gene TRBV28 combines with J gene TRBJ2-4, with D possibly being TRBD2 (6 bases). The CDR3 extends over 12 amino acids. Trimming stripped 3 bases from V and 15 bases from J, with 15 bases between. Germline assignment: CDR1 MDHEN and CDR2 SYDVKM. CDR3 nucleotide sequence: TGTGCCAGCAGTTTTTTCACGGAGGGTACGTACTTC. The encoded protein is CASSFFTEGTYF.

The chain carries TRBV2 and TRBJ2-1; TRBD2 matches 11 bases. V was pared by 6 bases and J by 2 bases, with 6 bases of the junction left unmatched. The CDR3 contains 16 residues. CDR1 is SNHLY and CDR2 is FYNNEI in the germline V gene. The CDR3 sequence is CASSVTSGVAYNEQFF. The CDR3, as DNA: TGTGCCAGCAGCGTGACTAGCGGGGTTGCCTACAATGAGCAGTTCTTC.

This clone was detected a few times. This chain joins TRBV7-3 and TRBJ1-1, with D perhaps matching TRBD1 (6 bases). CDR1 and CDR2 (germline): SGHTA, FQGTGA. V was trimmed by 1 base and J by 5 bases, leaving 14 bases between them. CDR3 size: 15 residues. DNA for the CDR3: TGTGCCAGCAGCTTAATAAGCGGGGGCACGACTGAAGCTTTCTTT. Translating it yields CASSLISGGTTEAFF.

This CDR3 reads CASSEQGGGHYEQYF. Written as DNA, the CDR3 is TGTGCCAGCAGTGAACAGGGGGGAGGGCACTACGAGCAGTACTTC. The rearrangement joins TRBV6-1 to TRBJ2-5; either TRBD1 or TRBD2 may fit D (7 bases each). The J call is in doubt because the DNA end fits TRBJ2-7 better. This CDR3 comprises 15 residues. Germline V gene sequence: CDR1 MNHNS, CDR2 SASEGT.

The chain joins TRBV7-2 to TRBJ1-2; 8 positions match TRBD1. After removal of 2 bases from V and 7 bases from J, the junction contained 9 bases not matched to a gene. Per the germline V gene, CDR1 is SGHTA and CDR2 is FQGNSA. The CDR3 extends over 15 amino acids. Written as DNA, the CDR3 is TGTGCCAGCAGCTTAAGCGACGGACAGGGTTTTGGCTACACCTTC. Translating it yields CASSLSDGQGFGYTF. The complete variable domain, with remaining parts taken from reference TRBV7-2 and TRBJ1-2, reads GAGVSQSPSNKVTEKGKDVELRCDPISGHTALYWYRQSLGQGLEFLIYFQGNSAPDKSGLPSDRFSAERTGGSVSTLTIQRTQQEDSAVYLCASSLSDGQGFGYTFGSGTRLTVV.

This clone came up once. This chain links TRBV5-4 with TRBJ1-1; 7 bases agree with TRBD1. The germline V gene encodes CDR1 SGHNT and CDR2 YYREEE (reference sequence). V gave up 7 bases and J gave up 1 base; unmatched junction bases: 7. CDR3 length equals 14 residues. CDR3 sequence (DNA): TGTGCCAGCCTAACCGGGACAGAGAACACTGAAGCTTTCTTT. Its translation: CASLTGTENTEAFF.

The chain is built from TRBV28 and TRBJ2-6; 7 bases agree with TRBD1. This CDR3 comprises 18 residues. The trim removed 3 bases at V and 1 base at J, leaving 9 bases unmatched. CDR1 is MDHEN, CDR2 SYDVKM, per germline. CDR3 bases: TGTGCCAGCAGTTTTCAACAGGGGACCCAATCTGGGGCCAACGTCCTGACTTTC. The encoded protein is CASSFQQGTQSGANVLTF. The complete variable domain, with remaining parts taken from reference TRBV28 and TRBJ2-6, reads DVKVTQSSRYLVKRTGEKVFLECVQDMDHENMFWYRQDPGLGLRLIYFSYDVKMKEKGDIPEGYSVSREKKERFSLILESASTNQTSMYLCASSFQQGTQSGANVLTFGAGSRLTVL.

The chain is built from TRBV6-1 and TRBJ2-7; D may be TRBD1 or TRBD2 (6 bases each). V lost 8 bases, J lost 6 bases, and 20 bases lay in between. This CDR3 is built from 14 residues. CDR1 and CDR2 (germline): MNHNS, SASEGT. The CDR3, as DNA: TGTGCCAGCCTGAGCGGAGGGGGGACGGGCGAGCAGTACTTC. It is translated as CASLSGGGTGEQYF.

CDR3 residues: CASSKPGNYGYTF. The CDR3 DNA is TGTGCCAGCTCCAAACCAGGAAACTATGGCTACACCTTC. This chain connects TRBV18 to TRBJ1-2; D not resolved. V was clipped by 6 bases and J by 2 bases, with 10 bases between them. This CDR3 spans 13 amino acids. Germline V gives CDR1 KGHSH, CDR2 LQKENI. Filled out from reference TRBV18 and TRBJ1-2, the complete variable domain reads NAGVMQNPRHLVRRRGQEARLRCSPMKGHSHVYWYRQLPEEGLKFMVYLQKENIIDESGMPKERFSAEFPKEGPSILRIQQVVRGDSAAYFCASSKPGNYGYTFGSGTRLTVV.

The CDR3 bases are TGTGCTAGTGGTTTGTCCCCTGGGACTAGCGGCGCAAATGAGCAGTTCTTC. This gives the protein CASGLSPGTSGANEQFF. The J gene is TRBJ2-1, the V gene TRBV12-5, with TRBD2 matching 11 bases. This CDR3 contains 17 residues. CDR1 is LGHNT and CDR2 is FRNRAP in the germline V gene. Losses at the gene ends were 2 bases for V and 7 bases for J; bases not matched to a gene: 10.

The chain has TRBV7-2 and TRBJ2-7; D gene unclear. CDR3 length: 13 amino acids. Trimming took 2 bases from V and 6 from J, leaving 11 bases between them. Germline V gives CDR1 SGHTA, CDR2 FQGNSA. CDR3 protein: CASSLIAFPEQYF. The CDR3 region has the DNA TGTGCCAGCAGCTTAATTGCTTTTCCCGAGCAGTACTTC.

The chain is built from TRBV5-1 and TRBJ1-2; D remains ambiguous. The V gene's germline CDR1 is SGHRS and CDR2 YFSETQ. The CDR3 is made up of 15 amino acids. Trimming left V 1 base short and J 3 bases short, with 13 bases between. In DNA form, the CDR3 reads TGCGCCAGCAGCTTGATGGCCGACGCCTACTATGGCTACACCTTC. Its protein is CASSLMADAYYGYTF.

The gene calls are TRBV21-1 and TRBJ2-7; the table's D call TRBD1 went unverified against the DNA. TRBV21-1 is deemed a pseudogene. CDR3 length equals 14 residues. CDR3 protein: CASPYRGSIYEQYF. DNA for the CDR3: TGTGCCAGCCCCTACAGGGGAAGCATCTACGAGCAGTACTTC.

This chain uses TRBV6-5 with TRBJ1-5; a weak D match, TRBD1 (6 bases). The CDR3 consists of 14 residues. Trimming took 5 bases from V and 4 from J, leaving 12 bases between them. Germline V CDR1 and CDR2: MNHEY, SVGAGI. In DNA form, the CDR3 reads TGTGCCAGCAGTCGCCGGGGGGCGAATCAGCCCCAGCATTTT. Residues: CASSRRGANQPQHF.

The chain uses TRBV30 and TRBJ1-3, with 12 nucleotides matching TRBD1. Germline V gives CDR1 GTSNPN, CDR2 SVGIG (reference sequence). Trimming at V came to 3 bases and at J to 0 bases, leaving 6 bases not matched to a gene. The CDR3 loop spans 17 amino acids. The CDR3 sequence: CAWRGQGAQLSGNTIYF. The CDR3, as DNA: TGTGCCTGGAGGGGACAGGGGGCCCAACTCTCTGGAAACACCATATATTTT.

This rearrangement joins TRBV6-6 to TRBJ1-6, with D possibly TRBD1 on 6 matching bases. Germline assignment: CDR1 MNHNY and CDR2 SVGAGI (reference sequence). Between the trimmed V and J ends, which lost 2 bases and 5 bases, there was a span of 10 bases. The CDR3 contains 15 residues. CDR3 bases: TGTGCCAGCAGTTACGAGGGACAAAATAATTCACCCCTCCACTTT. This encodes CASSYEGQNNSPLHF.

CDR3 residues: CASSPFGGQETQYF. The CDR3 region has the DNA TGTGCCAGCAGCCCCTTTGGAGGGCAAGAGACCCAGTACTTC. The J gene is TRBJ2-5, the V gene TRBV4-2; D is perhaps TRBD2 (6 bases). Deletions cut 4 bases from V and 2 bases from J, with 11 bases between. CDR1 LGHNA and CDR2 YNFKEQ come from the germline V gene. This CDR3 has 14 residues.

This chain connects TRBV18 to TRBJ1-2, with D perhaps TRBD1 (6 bases). The CDR3 is made up of 14 amino acids. Trimming removed 3 bases at V and 1 base at J, with 9 bases between. Germline-derived CDR1 and CDR2 are KGHSH and LQKENI. The CDR3 DNA reads TGTGCCAGCTCACCGGGACAAGTTAACTATGGCTACACCTTC. Protein sequence: CASSPGQVNYGYTF. Filled out from reference TRBV18 and TRBJ1-2, the complete variable domain reads NAGVMQNPRHLVRRRGQEARLRCSPMKGHSHVYWYRQLPEEGLKFMVYLQKENIIDESGMPKERFSAEFPKEGPSILRIQQVVRGDSAAYFCASSPGQVNYGYTFGSGTRLTVV.